What follows are 28 T cell receptor beta chains derived from one specimen sequenced in a study of CD8 T cells in Susac syndrome. An amount of RNA that ranged from roughly 0.5 to 1 ug was reverse transcribed with random hexamers. From the immunoSEQ multiplex PCR reads, TCRdb called clonotypes with MiXCR, one entry per CDR3 protein. This sample yields 160,000 or so distinct CDR3 sequences, of which around 96% are seen a single time; 0.15% to 0.2% belongs to the top ten. Sequencing was performed on CD4+ T cells from PBMCs. These receptors all come from a human donor with Susac syndrome.

The rearrangement joins TRBV9 to TRBJ2-2, with 7 bases aligning to TRBD1. Trimming at V came to 0 bases and at J to 6 bases, leaving 5 bases not matched to a gene. The CDR3 consists of 15 residues. Germline V gene data show CDR1 as SGDLS and CDR2 as YYNGEE. The CDR3 DNA reads TGTGCCAGCAGCGTAGGGGCAGGGGGTGCCGGGGAGCTGTTTTTT. Protein product: CASSVGAGGAGELFF.

V usage is TRBV5-1 and J usage is TRBJ2-1; 9 positions match TRBD1. CDR1 SGHRS and CDR2 YFSETQ come from the germline V gene. The CDR3 consists of 15 residues. V lost 7 bases and J lost 2; bases outside the gene matches: 7. For the CDR3, the DNA is TGCGCCAGCTCACCCGGGGACAGGGCCTACAATGAGCAGTTCTTC. This encodes CASSPGDRAYNEQFF.

This chain connects TRBV14 to TRBJ2-3, with a tentative D call TRBD1 (6 bases). The ends were cut back, 4 bases at V and 2 bases at J, with 13 bases in the middle. The V gene's germline CDR1 is SGHDN and CDR2 FVKESK. This CDR3 has 15 residues. The CDR3 DNA reads as TGTGCCAGCAGCCCGGACAGCACCTACACAGATACGCAGTATTTT. Its protein product is CASSPDSTYTDTQYF.

This clonotype was recorded a few times. CDR3 DNA sequence: TGTGCCAGTAGTGAACAGGGGGCTAACTATGGCTACACCTTC. This gives the protein CASSEQGANYGYTF. The V call is TRBV19, the J call TRBJ1-2; 8 positions agree with TRBD1. The CDR3 is 14 residues long. V was pared by 5 bases and J by 0 bases, with 2 bases of the junction left unmatched. CDR1 is LNHDA, CDR2 SQIVND, per germline (reference sequence).

The V call is TRBV23-1, the J call TRBJ2-1; 13 bases agree with TRBD2. TRBV23-1 is placed among ORFs of uncertain function. The CDR3 consists of 18 residues. V shed 4 bases and J 4 bases; nucleotides not matched to a gene: 10. Here the CDR3 reads CASSRLRLAGGLYNEQFF. CDR3 sequence (DNA): TGCGCCAGCAGTCGGCTGAGACTAGCGGGGGGTTTGTACAATGAGCAGTTCTTC.

This rearrangement joins TRBV25-1 to TRBJ2-7, with D possibly matching TRBD1 (6 bases). CDR3 size: 14 residues. Trimming stripped 6 bases from V and 0 bases from J, with 12 bases between. Germline V CDR1 and CDR2: MGHDK, SYGVNS. The CDR3 is CASRTSRGSYEQYF. CDR3 DNA sequence: TGTGCCAGCAGAACAAGCAGGGGCTCCTACGAGCAGTACTTC.

The chain employs TRBV5-4 and TRBJ1-1, with TRBD1 identical over 7 bases. Losses at the gene ends were 4 bases for V and 1 base for J; bases not matched to a gene: 7. The CDR3 has 15 amino acids. CDR1 is SGHNT and CDR2 is YYREEE in the germline V gene (reference sequence). The CDR3 loop is CASSPGGRGNTEAFF. CDR3 nucleotide sequence: TGTGCCAGCAGCCCAGGGGGGCGGGGGAACACTGAAGCTTTCTTT. Supplemented by reference TRBV5-4 and TRBJ1-1, the full variable domain reads ETGVTQSPTHLIKTRGQQVTLRCSSQSGHNTVSWYQQALGQGPQFIFQYYREEENGRGNFPPRFSGLQFPNYSSELNVNALELDDSALYLCASSPGGRGNTEAFFGQGTRLTVV.

A single count supports this clonotype. The chain links TRBV2 to TRBJ2-7; no firm D call. Germline-derived CDR1 and CDR2 are SNHLY and FYNNEI. V was trimmed by 6 bases and J by 2 bases, leaving 11 bases between them. The CDR3 loop spans 13 amino acids. The CDR3 region has the DNA TGTGCCAGCAGCCGGGCCGTCCCCTACGAGCAGTACTTC. Its protein is CASSRAVPYEQYF.

The chain carries TRBV9 and TRBJ2-1, with D uncertain. Germline CDR1 is SGDLS and CDR2 is YYNGEE. This CDR3 is 14 amino acids long. Deletions cut 0 bases from V and 6 bases from J, with 10 bases between. The CDR3 protein is CASSVAWTPNEQFF. As DNA, the CDR3 is TGTGCCAGCAGCGTAGCCTGGACCCCCAATGAGCAGTTCTTC.

V is TRBV4-3 and J is TRBJ1-2; 9 bases agree with TRBD1. CDR1 is LGHNA and CDR2 is YSLEER in the germline V gene. V shed 3 bases and J 2 bases; nucleotides not matched to a gene: 7. The CDR3 consists of 16 residues. The CDR3 DNA is TGCGCCAGCAGCCAGGAAAGGACAGGGGTGAACTATGGCTACACCTTC. Its translation: CASSQERTGVNYGYTF.

This chain joins TRBV5-4 and TRBJ1-4; D is possibly TRBD1 (5 bases). The V gene lost 0 bases and the J gene lost 5 bases, with 11 bases spanning the gap. This CDR3 has 15 amino acids. Germline-derived CDR1 and CDR2 are SGHNT and YYREEE (reference sequence). The CDR3: CASSLDRGKNEKLFF. CDR3 in DNA: TGTGCCAGCAGCTTGGATCGGGGGAAGAATGAAAAACTGTTTTTT. Variable domain in full (rest from reference TRBV5-4 and TRBJ1-4): ETGVTQSPTHLIKTRGQQVTLRCSSQSGHNTVSWYQQALGQGPQFIFQYYREEENGRGNFPPRFSGLQFPNYSSELNVNALELDDSALYLCASSLDRGKNEKLFFGSGTQLSVL.

The chain has TRBV4-3 and TRBJ2-1; weak D call: TRBD1 (6 bases). CDR3 length: 17 amino acids. CDR1 is LGHNA and CDR2 is YSLEER in the germline V gene. With 2 bases removed from V and 10 bases from J, the gap between germline ends came to 24 bases. CDR3 region: CASSQSRGTPPLLEQFF. The CDR3, as DNA: TGCGCCAGCAGCCAATCTAGGGGGACGCCCCCCCTCTTGGAGCAGTTCTTC.

The V and J genes are TRBV7-9 and TRBJ2-1; maybe TRBD2 (6 bases). V was trimmed by 8 bases and J by 0 bases, leaving 11 bases between them. The CDR3 is 14 residues long. The germline CDR1 and CDR2 sequences are SEHNR and FQNEAQ (reference sequence). CDR3 sequence: CASSDGSSYNEQFF. CDR3 nucleotide sequence: TGTGCCAGCTCGGACGGGAGCTCCTACAATGAGCAGTTCTTC.

The rearrangement joins TRBV18 to TRBJ2-1, with D tentatively TRBD1 or TRBD2 (5 bases each). V was pared by 6 bases and J by 6 bases, with 18 bases between. There are 15 residues in the CDR3. Germline V gene sequence: CDR1 KGHSH, CDR2 LQKENI. In DNA, the CDR3 is TGTGCCAGCTCTCCCGTCGGGGCCTCATTCAATGAGCAGTTCTTC. This gives the protein CASSPVGASFNEQFF.

V gene TRBV24-1 combines with J gene TRBJ2-2, with D perhaps matching TRBD1 (5 bases). Trimming pared 5 bases from V and 6 bases from J, leaving 9 bases between. Germline assignment: CDR1 KGHDR and CDR2 SFDVKD. This CDR3 spans 13 amino acids. The CDR3 DNA reads as TGTGCCACCAGTGGAGACAGAGCCGGGGAGCTGTTTTTT. This sequence encodes CATSGDRAGELFF.

The chain couples TRBV29-1 to TRBJ1-5; no clear D. Trimming pared 4 bases from V and 4 bases from J, leaving 11 bases between. From germline, CDR1 is SQVTM and CDR2 ANQGSEA. The CDR3 covers 13 residues. The CDR3 sequence: CSVAPGVNQPQHF. The CDR3 DNA follows: TGCAGCGTTGCTCCCGGGGTTAATCAGCCCCAGCATTTT.

The chain links TRBV2 to TRBJ1-5; unclear D gene. V was cut by 4 bases and J by 3 bases, with 7 bases left in between. The germline gives CDR1 SNHLY, CDR2 FYNNEI. The CDR3 consists of 13 residues. The chain's CDR3 is CASSVQHNQPQHF. The CDR3 DNA is TGTGCCAGCAGTGTACAGCACAATCAGCCCCAGCATTTT.

J is TRBJ2-3 and V is TRBV5-1; perhaps TRBD1 as D (6 bases). Looked up from germline, CDR1 is SGHRS and CDR2 is YFSETQ. V shed 8 bases and J shed 8 bases, with 18 bases lying between them. CDR3 length: 13 amino acids. CDR3 amino acids: CASFTQGSGTQYF. The CDR3 bases are TGCGCCAGTTTTACACAGGGATCTGGTACGCAGTATTTT.

This chain uses TRBV20-1 with TRBJ1-5; 7 nucleotides line up with TRBD1. The CDR3 has 13 amino acids. Unmatched junction bases numbered 7, after V lost 5 bases and J lost 6 bases. CDR1 DFQATT and CDR2 SNEGSKA come from the germline V gene (reference sequence). The CDR3 sequence: CSARDSVVQPQHF. CDR3 bases: TGCAGTGCTCGGGACAGTGTAGTTCAGCCCCAGCATTTT.

The chain combines TRBV15 with TRBJ1-1; 7 bases map to TRBD1. CDR3 size: 13 residues. The V segment lost 4 bases and the J segment 8 bases; nucleotides outside the gene matches: 7. Germline-derived CDR1 and CDR2 are LNHNV and YYDKDF (reference sequence). CDR3 in DNA: TGTGCCACCAGCAAAGGACTGGGACAGGAAGCTTTCTTT. This translates into CATSKGLGQEAFF.

This chain joins TRBV4-1 and TRBJ2-1; D unclear. CDR1 is MGHRA and CDR2 is YSYEKL in the germline V gene. This CDR3 region has 11 residues. V shed 1 base and J shed 8 bases, with 3 bases lying between them. CDR3 bases: TGCGCCAGCAGCCAAGTCGATGAGCAGTTCTTC. Amino acid sequence: CASSQVDEQFF.

CDR3 protein: CSARDDNEQFF. The CDR3 nucleotides read TGCAGTGCTAGAGACGACAATGAGCAGTTCTTC. The rearrangement joins TRBV20-1 to TRBJ2-1; D is unresolved. V lost 0 bases and J 5 bases, leaving 2 bases between the germline ends. CDR3 length: 11 residues. Germline CDR1 and CDR2: DFQATT and SNEGSKA (reference sequence).

The chain uses TRBV4-2 and TRBJ2-1, with a possible D match to TRBD2 (7 bases). The CDR3 totals 15 residues. Germline-derived CDR1 and CDR2 are LGHNA and YNFKEQ. V shed 0 bases and J shed 5 bases, with 11 bases lying between them. CDR3 in amino acids: CASSQDRGAHNEQFF. CDR3 nucleotide sequence: TGTGCCAGCAGCCAAGACCGGGGGGCTCACAATGAGCAGTTCTTC.

The chain links TRBV12-3 or TRBV12-4 to TRBJ1-2; TRBD1 aligns across 11 bases. This CDR3 has 15 amino acids. With V trimmed by 6 bases and J by 8 bases, 11 bases remained unmatched. The CDR3 region is CASRRGQGVNWGYTF. CDR3 nucleotides: TGTGCCAGCAGAAGGGGACAGGGGGTAAATTGGGGCTACACCTTC.

This chain's CDR3 is CASSLVSRGYNEQFF. The CDR3 DNA reads as TGTGCCAGCAGCTTAGTATCAAGGGGCTACAATGAGCAGTTCTTC. V usage is TRBV7-2 and J usage is TRBJ2-1, with D possibly being TRBD1 (5 bases). V was trimmed by 1 base and J by 3 bases, leaving 10 bases between them. Per germline, CDR1 SGHTA and CDR2 FQGNSA. This CDR3 has 15 residues.

This chain connects TRBV20-1 to TRBJ2-5, with D uncertain. The CDR3 loop spans 10 amino acids. Germline V gene sequence: CDR1 DFQATT, CDR2 SNEGSKA (reference sequence). V lost 6 bases, J lost 4 bases, and 6 bases lay in between. The CDR3 protein is CSAPGETQYF. CDR3 DNA: TGCAGTGCACCAGGAGAGACCCAGTACTTC.

The chain uses TRBV4-1 and TRBJ2-3; 7 nucleotides match TRBD1. J lost 1 base, V lost 10 bases, and 5 bases had no gene match. The CDR3 contains 13 residues. The germline CDR1 and CDR2 sequences are MGHRA and YSYEKL. The CDR3 sequence: CATRGTGTDTQYF. The CDR3 coding sequence is TGCGCCACCAGAGGGACAGGCACAGATACGCAGTATTTT.

Only one count was recorded for this clonotype. The gene calls are TRBV20-1 and TRBJ1-2, with D tentatively TRBD1 (5 bases). The V and J ends lost 2 bases and 8 bases respectively, with 18 bases between them. The CDR3 consists of 14 residues. Per germline, CDR1 DFQATT and CDR2 SNEGSKA (reference sequence). CDR3 region: CSARPTTDLWGYTF. CDR3 coding DNA: TGCAGTGCTAGACCGACGACAGACCTCTGGGGCTACACCTTC.